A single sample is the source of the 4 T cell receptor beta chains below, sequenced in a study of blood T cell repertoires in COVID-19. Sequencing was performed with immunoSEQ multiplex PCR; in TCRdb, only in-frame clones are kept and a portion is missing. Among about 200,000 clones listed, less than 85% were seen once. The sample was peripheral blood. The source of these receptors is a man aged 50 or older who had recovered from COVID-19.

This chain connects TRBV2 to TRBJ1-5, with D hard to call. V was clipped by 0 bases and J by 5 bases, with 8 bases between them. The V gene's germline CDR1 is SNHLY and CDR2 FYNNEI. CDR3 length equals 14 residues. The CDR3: CASSEAVRYQPQHF. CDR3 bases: TGTGCCAGCAGTGAAGCGGTCAGGTATCAGCCCCAGCATTTT.

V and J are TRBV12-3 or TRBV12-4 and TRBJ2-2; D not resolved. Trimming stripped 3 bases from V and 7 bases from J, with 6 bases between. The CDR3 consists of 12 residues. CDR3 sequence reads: CASSFQNGELFF. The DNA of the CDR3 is TGTGCCAGCAGTTTCCAAAACGGGGAGCTGTTTTTT.

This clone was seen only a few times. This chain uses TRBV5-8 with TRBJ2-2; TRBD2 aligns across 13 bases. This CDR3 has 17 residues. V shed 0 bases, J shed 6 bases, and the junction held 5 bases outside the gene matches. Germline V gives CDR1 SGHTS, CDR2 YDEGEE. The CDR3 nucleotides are TGTGCCAGCAGCTTGGGACTAGCGGGAGGCTTAGCCGGGGAGCTGTTTTTT. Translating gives CASSLGLAGGLAGELFF.

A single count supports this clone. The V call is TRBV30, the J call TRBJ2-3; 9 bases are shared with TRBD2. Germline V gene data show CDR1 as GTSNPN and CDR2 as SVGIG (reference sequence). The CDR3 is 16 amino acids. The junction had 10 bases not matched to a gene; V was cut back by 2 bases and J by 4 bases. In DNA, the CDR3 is TGTGCCTGGAGTCAGACTAGCGGAAGTATCCCAGATACGCAGTATTTT. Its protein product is CAWSQTSGSIPDTQYF.